This T cell receptor (beta chain) appears in the sequencing data of a study of CD8 T cells in Susac syndrome. Negative isolation yielded the CD8+ and CD4+ T cells, while FACS enriched the TEMRA cells. An input of roughly 0.5 to 1 ug of RNA was subjected to reverse transcription using random hexamers. A multiplex approach, immunoSEQ multiplex PCR, amplified TCR beta CDR3 across 54 Vbeta and 13 Jbeta. TCRdb re-called the immunoSEQ multiplex PCR reads through MiXCR, storing one row per CDR3 protein. The profile shows 190,000 or so distinct CDR3 sequences, roughly 94% of them singletons. This CDR3 is built from 14 residues. The V and J ends lost 7 bases and 7 bases respectively, with 17 bases between them. Per the germline V gene, CDR1 is LGHDT and CDR2 is YNNKEL (reference sequence).

The chain links TRBV3-1 to TRBJ2-1; D may correspond to TRBD1 or TRBD2 (6 bases each). The clonotype comes from a human donor with multiple sclerosis. Material for sequencing was CD4+ T cells from PBMCs. The CDR3 protein is CASTPTLGGNEQFF. CDR3 DNA sequence: TGTGCCAGCACCCCGACCCTAGGGGGGAATGAGCAGTTCTTC.